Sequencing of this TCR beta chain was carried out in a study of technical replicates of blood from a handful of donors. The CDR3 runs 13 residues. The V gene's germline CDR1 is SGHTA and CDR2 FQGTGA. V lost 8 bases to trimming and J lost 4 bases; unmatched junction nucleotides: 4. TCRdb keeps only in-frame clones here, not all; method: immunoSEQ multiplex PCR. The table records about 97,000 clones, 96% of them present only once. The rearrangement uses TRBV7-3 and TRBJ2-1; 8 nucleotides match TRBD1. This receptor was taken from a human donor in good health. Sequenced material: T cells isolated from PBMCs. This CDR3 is CASGQGLYNEQFF. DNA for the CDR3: TGTGCCAGCGGACAGGGATTATACAATGAGCAGTTCTTC.